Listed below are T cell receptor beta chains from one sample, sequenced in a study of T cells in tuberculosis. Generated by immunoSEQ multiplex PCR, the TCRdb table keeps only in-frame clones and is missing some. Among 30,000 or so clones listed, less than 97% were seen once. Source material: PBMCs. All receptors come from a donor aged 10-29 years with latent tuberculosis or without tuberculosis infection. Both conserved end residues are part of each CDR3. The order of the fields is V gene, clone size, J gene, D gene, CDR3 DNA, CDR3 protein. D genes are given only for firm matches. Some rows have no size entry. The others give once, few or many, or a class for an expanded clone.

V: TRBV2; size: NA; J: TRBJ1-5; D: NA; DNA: TGTGCCAGCAGTGAGAACAGGGGCAATCAGCCCCAGCATTTT; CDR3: CASSENRGNQPQHF
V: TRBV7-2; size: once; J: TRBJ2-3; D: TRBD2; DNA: TGTGCCAGCAGCTTTGGACTAGCTAGCACAGATACGCAGTATTTT; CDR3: CASSFGLASTDTQYF
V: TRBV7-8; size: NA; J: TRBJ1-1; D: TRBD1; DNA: TGTGCCAGCAGCTTAGCGCGGCAGGGGGATACTGAAGCTTTCTTT; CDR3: CASSLARQGDTEAFF
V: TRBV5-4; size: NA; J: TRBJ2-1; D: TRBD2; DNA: TGTGCCAGCAGCTCTCTAGCGGGAGGGCCGCGTCCTAATGAGCAGTTCTTC; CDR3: CASSSLAGGPRPNEQFF
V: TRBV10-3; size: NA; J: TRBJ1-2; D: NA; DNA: TGTGCCATCAGTGACACAGAGTATGGCTACACCTTC; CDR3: CAISDTEYGYTF
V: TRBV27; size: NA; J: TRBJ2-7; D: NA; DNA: TGTGCCAGCAGTGCCCCCCCGGGCTACGAGCAGTACTTC; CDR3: CASSAPPGYEQYF
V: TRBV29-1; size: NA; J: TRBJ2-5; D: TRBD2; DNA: TGCAGCGTGGGACTAGCGGGAGGGGTGGGAGAGACCCAGTACTTC; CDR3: CSVGLAGGVGETQYF
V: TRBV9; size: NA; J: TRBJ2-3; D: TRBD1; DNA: TGTGCCAGCAGCGTATCCAGGGGGGATACGCAGTATTTT; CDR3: CASSVSRGDTQYF
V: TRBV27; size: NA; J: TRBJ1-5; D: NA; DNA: TGTGCCAGCAGTTTTACAGCAGGCCTCCAGCCCCAGCATTTT; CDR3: CASSFTAGLQPQHF
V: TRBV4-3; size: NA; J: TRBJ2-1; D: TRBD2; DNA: TGCGCCAGCAGCCAAGATGGCGGGGGGGCGGGTGAGCAGTTCTTC; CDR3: CASSQDGGGAGEQFF
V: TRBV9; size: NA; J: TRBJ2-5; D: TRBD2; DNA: TGTGCCAGCAGCGTAGGCGAGGGAGGGGAGACCCAGTACTTC; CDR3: CASSVGEGGETQYF
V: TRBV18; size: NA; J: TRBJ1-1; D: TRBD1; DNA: TGTGCCAGCTCACCCTACACAGGGGACACTGAAGCTTTCTTT; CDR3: CASSPYTGDTEAFF
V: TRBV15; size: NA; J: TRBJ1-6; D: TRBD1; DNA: TGTGCCACCAGCAGTGACAGGGGCGGCTCACCCCTCCACTTT; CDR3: CATSSDRGGSPLHF
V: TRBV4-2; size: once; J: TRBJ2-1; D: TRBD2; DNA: TGTGCCAGCAGCCAAGATGGGACTATCAATGAGCAGTTCTTC; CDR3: CASSQDGTINEQFF
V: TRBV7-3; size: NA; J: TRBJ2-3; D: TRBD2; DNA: TGTGCCAGCAGCTTAATCCTAGCGGGAGGGCCTACAGATACGCAGTATTTT; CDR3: CASSLILAGGPTDTQYF
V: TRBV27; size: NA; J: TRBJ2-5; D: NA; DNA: TGTGCCAGCAGTTTTTCCTGGGGGCGGCAAGAGACCCAGTACTTC; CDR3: CASSFSWGRQETQYF
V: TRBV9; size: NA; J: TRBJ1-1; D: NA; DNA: TGTGCCAGCAGCGCCAGAACAAACACTGAAGCTTTCTTT; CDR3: CASSARTNTEAFF
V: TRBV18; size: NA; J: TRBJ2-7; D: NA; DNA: TGTGCCAGCTCACCCACATCACAGACAGGTCTCTCCTACGAGCAGTACTTC; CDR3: CASSPTSQTGLSYEQYF
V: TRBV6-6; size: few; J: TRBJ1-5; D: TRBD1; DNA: TGTGCCAGCAGACCCGGGACAGGGGCTAATCAGCCCCAGCATTTT; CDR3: CASRPGTGANQPQHF
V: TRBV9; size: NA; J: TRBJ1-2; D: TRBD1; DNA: TGTGCCAGCAGCCCAGGGGGCTATGGCTACACCTTC; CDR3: CASSPGGYGYTF
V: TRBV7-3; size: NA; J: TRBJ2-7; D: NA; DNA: TGTGCCAGCAGCTTAAGAGGAGGGACAGTCTCTACCTACGAGCAGTACTTC; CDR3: CASSLRGGTVSTYEQYF
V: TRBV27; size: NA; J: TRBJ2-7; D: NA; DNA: TGTGCCAGCAGTTTAAGCGCAGGGACCTACGAGCAGTACTTC; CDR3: CASSLSAGTYEQYF
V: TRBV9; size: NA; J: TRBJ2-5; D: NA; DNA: TGTGCCAGCAGCGTAGCGGGGGTTTTTGAGGAGACCCAGTACTTC; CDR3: CASSVAGVFEETQYF
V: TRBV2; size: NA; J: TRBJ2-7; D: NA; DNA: TGTGCCAGCACGAGCTACGAGCAGTACTTC; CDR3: CASTSYEQYF
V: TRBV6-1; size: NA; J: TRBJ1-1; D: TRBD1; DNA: TGTGCCAGCAGCCCGACACAGGGGCTCCGTAAGGCTTTCTTT; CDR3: CASSPTQGLRKAFF
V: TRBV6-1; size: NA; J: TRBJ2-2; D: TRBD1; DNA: TGTGCCAGCAGTGTTGGCAGAAACGTACCCGGGACAGGGCCCACCGGGGAGCTGTTTTTT; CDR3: CASSVGRNVPGTGPTGELFF
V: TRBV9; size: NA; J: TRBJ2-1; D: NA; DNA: TGTGCCAGCAGCGTAGATGGGGCGGAGCAGTTCTTC; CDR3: CASSVDGAEQFF
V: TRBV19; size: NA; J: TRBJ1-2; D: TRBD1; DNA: TGTGCCAGCACAGGGGTTTTCTATGGCTACACCTTC; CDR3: CASTGVFYGYTF
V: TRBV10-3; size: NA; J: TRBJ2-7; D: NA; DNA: TGTGCCATCAGTGACGCGGGACGAATCTCCTACGAGCAGTACTTC; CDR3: CAISDAGRISYEQYF
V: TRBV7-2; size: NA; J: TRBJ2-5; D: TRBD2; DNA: TGTGCCAGCACCCGATGGGGGCGGGGGGATCAAGAGACCCAGTACTTC; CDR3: CASTRWGRGDQETQYF
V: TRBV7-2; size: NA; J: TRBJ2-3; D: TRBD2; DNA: TGTGCCAGCAGCTCGACCAGCGGGGGGCCTACGCAGTATTTT; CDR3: CASSSTSGGPTQYF
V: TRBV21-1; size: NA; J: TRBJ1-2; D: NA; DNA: TGTGCCAGCAGCAAGAGCCGGGACAGCGCCCCGGGCTATGGCTACACCTTC; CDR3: CASSKSRDSAPGYGYTF
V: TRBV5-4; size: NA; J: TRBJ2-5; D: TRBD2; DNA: TGTGCCAGCAGCGACCAGCGGGAGGGGGAGACCCAGTACTTC; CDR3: CASSDQREGETQYF
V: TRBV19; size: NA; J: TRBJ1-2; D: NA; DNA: TGTGCCAGTAGTATCGCGGCGGCCTCTAACTATGGCTACACCTTC; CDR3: CASSIAAASNYGYTF
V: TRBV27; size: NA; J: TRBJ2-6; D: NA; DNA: TGTGCCAGCAGTTTGGGGGGCTCTGGGGCCAACGTCCTGACTTTC; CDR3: CASSLGGSGANVLTF
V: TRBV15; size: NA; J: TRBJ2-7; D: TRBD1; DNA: TGTGCCACCAGCAGGGAGGGACAGGGGGCGAGTGAGCAGTACTTC; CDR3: CATSREGQGASEQYF
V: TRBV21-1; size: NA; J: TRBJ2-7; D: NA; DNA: TGTGCCAGCAGCAAAGGTGATCAGGGGGGACACGAGCAGTACTTC; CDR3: CASSKGDQGGHEQYF
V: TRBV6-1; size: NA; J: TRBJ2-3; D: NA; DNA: TGTGCCAGCAGTGAAGACCAGGGGCGCATGGATACGCAGTATTTT; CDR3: CASSEDQGRMDTQYF
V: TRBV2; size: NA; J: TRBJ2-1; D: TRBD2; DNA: TGTGCCAGTGAGGGGTTGAGCGGGGGCAGGGATGAGCAGTTCTTC; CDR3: CASEGLSGGRDEQFF
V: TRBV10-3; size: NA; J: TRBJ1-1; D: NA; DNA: TGTGCCATCATACAGGAGAACACTGAAGCTTTCTTT; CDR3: CAIIQENTEAFF
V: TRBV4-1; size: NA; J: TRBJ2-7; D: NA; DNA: TGCGCCAGCAGCCAAGGCCGTTTGTTGAGGACAGGGACTATTGAGCAGTACTTC; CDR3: CASSQGRLLRTGTIEQYF
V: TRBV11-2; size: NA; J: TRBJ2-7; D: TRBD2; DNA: TGTGCCAGCAGCCTCTGGGGTGCGGGAGAGATTCCGGTCGAGCAGTACTTC; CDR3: CASSLWGAGEIPVEQYF
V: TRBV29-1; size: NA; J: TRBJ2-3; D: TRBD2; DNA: TGCAGCGTTGATCGGCTAGCGGGAGTCACAGATACGCAGTATTTT; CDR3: CSVDRLAGVTDTQYF
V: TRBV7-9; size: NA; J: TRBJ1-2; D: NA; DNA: TGTGCCAGCAGCTCCGACTATGGCTACACCTTC; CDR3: CASSSDYGYTF
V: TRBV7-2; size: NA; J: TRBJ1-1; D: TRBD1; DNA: TGTGCCAGCAGCGGGGAGACAGGGGGCTTTGGAGCGGGCGATTTCTTT; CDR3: CASSGETGGFGAGDFF
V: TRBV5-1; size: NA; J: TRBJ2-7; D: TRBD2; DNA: TGCGCCAGCAGCCCAGGACTAGCGGGAGGGCTCTACGAGCAGTACTTC; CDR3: CASSPGLAGGLYEQYF
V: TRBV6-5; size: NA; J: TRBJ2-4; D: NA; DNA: TGTGCCAGCAGTTACTCGGGACTCGCAAACATTCAGCACTTC; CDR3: CASSYSGLANIQHF
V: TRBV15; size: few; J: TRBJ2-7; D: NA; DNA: TGTGCCACCAGCAGAGAGGGCAGCTCCTACGAGCAGTACTTC; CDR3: CATSREGSSYEQYF
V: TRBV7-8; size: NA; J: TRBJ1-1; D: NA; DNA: TGTGCCAGCAGCTTAGGCGCTAACACTGAAGCTTTCTTT; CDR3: CASSLGANTEAFF
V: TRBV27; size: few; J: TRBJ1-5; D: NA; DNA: TGTGCCAGCAGGTCGTCGGGGTCGGGGCAGCCCCAGCATTTT; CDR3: CASRSSGSGQPQHF
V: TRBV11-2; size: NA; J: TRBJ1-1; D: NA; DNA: TGTGCCAGCAGCTTAGTGTCACTTGACACTGAAGCTTTCTTT; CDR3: CASSLVSLDTEAFF
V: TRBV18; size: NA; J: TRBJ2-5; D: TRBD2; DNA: TGTGCCAGCTCACCAGGGAGGTTAGCGGGGGTCCAAGAGACCCAGTACTTC; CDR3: CASSPGRLAGVQETQYF
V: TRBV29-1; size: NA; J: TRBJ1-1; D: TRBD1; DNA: TGCAGCGTTGACCCAGGGGGCGGCGGCACTGAAGCTTTCTTT; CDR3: CSVDPGGGGTEAFF
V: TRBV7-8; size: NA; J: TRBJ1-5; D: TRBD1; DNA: TGTGCCAGCAGCTTAGGGTCGAGGGGGCATCTAGGACAGCCCCAGCATTTT; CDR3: CASSLGSRGHLGQPQHF
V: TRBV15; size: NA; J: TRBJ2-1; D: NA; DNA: TGTGCCACCAGCAGAAATGGGGCTAGTCGTGACGAGCAGTTCTTC; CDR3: CATSRNGASRDEQFF
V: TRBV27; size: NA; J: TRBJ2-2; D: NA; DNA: TGTGCCAGCAGTTTACAGAAGAACACCGGGGAGCTGTTTTTT; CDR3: CASSLQKNTGELFF
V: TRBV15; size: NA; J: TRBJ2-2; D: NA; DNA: TGTGCCACCAGCAATCGGGGGTCTACCGGGGAGCTGTTTTTT; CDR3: CATSNRGSTGELFF
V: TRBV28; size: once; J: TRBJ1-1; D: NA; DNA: TGTGCCAGCAGTTTCCTAACTGAAGCTTTCTTT; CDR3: CASSFLTEAFF
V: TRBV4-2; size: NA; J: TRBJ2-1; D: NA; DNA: TGTGCCAGCAGTCACGACCGGGACAATGAGCAGTTCTTC; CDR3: CASSHDRDNEQFF
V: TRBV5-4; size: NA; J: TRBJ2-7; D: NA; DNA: TGTGCCAGCAGCACCCCACTCCGGGAGCAGTACTTC; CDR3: CASSTPLREQYF